The rows below give T cell receptor beta chains drawn from one sample of a study of blood T cell repertoires in COVID-19. This table comes from immunoSEQ multiplex PCR, and its TCRdb copy is limited to in-frame clones, with some not included. The repertoire holds some 120,000 clones, with more than 75% as singletons. Sequencing used peripheral blood. These receptor sequences come from a man between 50 and 59 years old with acute or convalescent COVID-19. The CDR3 runs from the conserved cysteine through the conserved F or W. The D gene is left open where the match is weak. Clone size appears in some rows only: once, few, many, or a class for an expanded clone.

CDR3 length,D gene,V gene,clone size,J gene,CDR3 DNA,CDR3 protein
15,TRBD1,TRBV11-3,once,TRBJ2-7,TGTGCCAGCAGCCCCTCCACAGGGGTCCCCTACGAGCAGTACTTC,CASSPSTGVPYEQYF
14,.,TRBV10-3,.,TRBJ1-6,TGTGCCATCAGGGCCGACAGCGATAATTCACCCCTCCACTTT,CAIRADSDNSPLHF
14,.,TRBV24-1,.,TRBJ1-2,TGTGCCACCAGTGATCCAGGACTCTACAGTGGCTACACCTTC,CATSDPGLYSGYTF
16,TRBD2,TRBV5-1,.,TRBJ2-7,TGCGCCAGCAGCCTCGGGGTGGCGGGAGGGAACTACGAGCAGTACTTC,CASSLGVAGGNYEQYF
14,TRBD2,TRBV5-1,.,TRBJ2-1,TGCGCCAGCAGCTTGGAGCGGGAGTTTTTTGAGCAGTTCTTC,CASSLEREFFEQFF
14,.,TRBV19,.,TRBJ2-1,TGTGCCAGTAGTATAAATTGGTGGACAATTGAGCAGTTCTTC,CASSINWWTIEQFF
15,TRBD2,TRBV11-2,.,TRBJ2-5,TGTGCCAGCACCCGGACTAGCCTCTCCCGGGAGACCCAGTACTTC,CASTRTSLSRETQYF
17,TRBD2,TRBV27,.,TRBJ2-2,TGTGCCAGCAGGGAAACACTAGCGGGGTATTCTACCGGGGAGCTGTTTTTT,CASRETLAGYSTGELFF
15,.,TRBV6-6,.,TRBJ1-1,TGTGCCAGCAGTTACGACGGGGGAACGAACACTGAAGCTTTCTTT,CASSYDGGTNTEAFF
13,.,TRBV5-1,.,TRBJ2-7,TGCGCCAGCAGCGGAGAAGGGGGTGTCGAGCAGTACTTC,CASSGEGGVEQYF
15,TRBD1,TRBV5-6,.,TRBJ1-1,TGTGCCAGCAGCAGCCCCGGGACAGCGAACACTGAAGCTTTCTTT,CASSSPGTANTEAFF
17,.,TRBV6-2/TRBV6-3,.,TRBJ2-1,TGTGCCAGCAGTTACTCGCGCTACAGGGTTTCCTACAATGAGCAGTTCTTC,CASSYSRYRVSYNEQFF
16,.,TRBV21-1,.,TRBJ2-1,TGTGCCAGCAGCCGGCGACTACCCCCCACCTACAATGAGCAGTTCTTC,CASSRRLPPTYNEQFF
13,.,TRBV6-2/TRBV6-3,.,TRBJ2-7,TGTGCCAGCAGTCCGGGATTGTCGTACGAGCAGTACTTC,CASSPGLSYEQYF
14,.,TRBV5-1,few,TRBJ2-7,TGCGCCAGCAGCTTGGTGGGCTACCCATACGAGCAGTACTTC,CASSLVGYPYEQYF
14,.,TRBV2,.,TRBJ1-3,TGTGCCAGCAGTGTGCGGGGGGCGGGAAACACCATATATTTT,CASSVRGAGNTIYF
13,.,TRBV18,.,TRBJ1-2,TGTGCCAGCTCACCAGGGCAGGACTATGGCTACACCTTC,CASSPGQDYGYTF
14,TRBD2,TRBV9,.,TRBJ2-7,TGTGCCAGCAGCGCCACCGGGACTACCTACGAGCAGTACTTC,CASSATGTTYEQYF
15,.,TRBV19,.,TRBJ2-1,TGTGCCAGTAGTATAACGGGACTCCCGGTGCGTGAGCAGTTCTTC,CASSITGLPVREQFF
17,.,TRBV11-2,.,TRBJ2-6,TGTGCCAGCAGCCCCCGGACAGCCCCCTCTGGGGCCAACGTCCTGACTTTC,CASSPRTAPSGANVLTF
15,TRBD1,TRBV7-6,.,TRBJ2-2,TGTGCCAGCAGCCGACAGGGGGCCAACACCGGGGAGCTGTTTTTT,CASSRQGANTGELFF
14,.,TRBV18,.,TRBJ1-1,TGTGCCAGCTCACCTGAGCGGCAGGATGGTGAAGCTTTCTTT,CASSPERQDGEAFF
15,.,TRBV2,.,TRBJ2-7,TGTGCCAGCAGTGAAGCAATGGGACAAACCTACGAGCAGTACTTC,CASSEAMGQTYEQYF
16,TRBD2,TRBV7-2,.,TRBJ2-7,TGTGCCAGCAGCTTAAAGGGACTAGCGGGATCCACGGGGCCGTACTTC,CASSLKGLAGSTGPYF
16,.,TRBV19,.,TRBJ1-5,TGTGCCAGTAGTATGACGACAGCTAATAGCAATCAGCCCCAGCATTTT,CASSMTTANSNQPQHF
14,.,TRBV11-3,.,TRBJ2-3,TGTGCCAGCAGCAGGGGAACTAGCACAGATACGCAGTATTTT,CASSRGTSTDTQYF
15,TRBD1,TRBV7-7,few,TRBJ2-2,TGTGCCAGCAGCCTGGACAGGGCGAACACCGGGGAGCTGTTTTTT,CASSLDRANTGELFF
13,.,TRBV2,.,TRBJ2-7,TGTGCCAGCAGTGAAGGTGTAGCGTACGAGCAGTACTTC,CASSEGVAYEQYF
14,.,TRBV5-1,.,TRBJ1-1,TGCGCCAGCAGCTTTAGTCGAGCGAACACTGAAGCTTTCTTT,CASSFSRANTEAFF
16,TRBD1,TRBV12-5,.,TRBJ1-6,TGTGCTAGTGGTTTCAAAACAGGGGGCTTTGATTCACCCCTCCACTTT,CASGFKTGGFDSPLHF
14,.,TRBV28,.,TRBJ1-3,TGTGCCAGCAGTCCGCGGAGAACCGGAAACACCATATATTTT,CASSPRRTGNTIYF
16,.,TRBV7-9,.,TRBJ1-2,TGTGCCAGCAGCTCCCCGGACAGCCCCCGTAACTATGGCTACACCTTC,CASSSPDSPRNYGYTF